One and the same sample provided the 7 T cell receptor beta chains below, sequenced in a study of blood T cell repertoires in COVID-19. TCRdb's table, derived via immunoSEQ multiplex PCR, lists solely in-frame clones and lacks some. The profile shows some 120,000 clones, approximately 82% of them singletons. The sample consisted of peripheral blood. These TCRs come from a woman in her 50s with acute or convalescent COVID-19.

The CDR3 spells CASSFWGGGSEAFF. The CDR3 coding sequence is TGTGCCAGCAGTTTCTGGGGAGGCGGTAGTGAAGCTTTCTTT. The chain has TRBV6-6 and TRBJ1-1; D remains unclear. Trimming pared 4 bases from V and 7 bases from J, leaving 16 bases between. This CDR3 spans 14 amino acids. Germline CDR1 and CDR2: MNHNY and SVGAGI (reference sequence).

This clone was recorded many times. V and J are TRBV29-1 and TRBJ1-4; tentative D call: TRBD1 (6 bases). V lost 6 bases to trimming and J lost 12 bases, with 20 bases between them. The CDR3 sequence is 13 residues long. The germline V gene encodes CDR1 SQVTM and CDR2 ANQGSEA. The CDR3 DNA is TGCAGCGTAGAGGGCCAGGGGATGGTGGAACTGTTTTTT. Protein: CSVEGQGMVELFF.

The gene calls are TRBV9 and TRBJ1-5, with 7 bases aligning to TRBD1. The CDR3 runs to 18 residues. Germline values: CDR1 SGDLS, CDR2 YYNGEE. After removal of 2 bases from V and 4 bases from J, the junction contained 15 bases not matched to a gene. CDR3 coding DNA: TGTGCCAGCAGCGTCTTGCAGCCCTCCCGGGACAGTAATCAGCCCCAGCATTTT. Translation: CASSVLQPSRDSNQPQHF.

This chain connects TRBV3-1 (or the pseudogene TRBV3-2) to TRBJ2-7, with D maybe TRBD2 (5 bases). The CDR3 loop spans 14 amino acids. V was pared by 3 bases and J by 2 bases, with 11 bases between. The germline V gene encodes CDR1 LGHDT and CDR2 YNNKEL (reference sequence). The CDR3: CASSQLSGTYEQYF. For the CDR3, the DNA is TGTGCCAGCAGCCAGCTTTCGGGGACCTACGAGCAGTACTTC.

This clone was seen a few times. The chain joins TRBV30 to TRBJ2-2; D call uncertain. V lost 2 bases, J lost 7 bases, and 8 bases lay in between. CDR1 and CDR2 from the germline V gene are GTSNPN and SVGIG (reference sequence). The CDR3 length is 12 residues. The CDR3 DNA is TGTGCCTGGAGTATTAGTGGCGGGGAGCTGTTTTTT. It yields the protein CAWSISGGELFF.

The chain has TRBV7-8 and TRBJ2-2; 9 nucleotides match TRBD1. The germline gives CDR1 SGHVS, CDR2 FQNEAQ. The CDR3 extends over 16 amino acids. Losses at the gene ends were 1 base for V and 5 bases for J; bases not matched to a gene: 5. The CDR3 coding sequence is TGTGCCAGCAGCTTAGTGGACAGGGGTAAAACCGGGGAGCTGTTTTTT. This codes for CASSLVDRGKTGELFF.

J is TRBJ2-1 and V is TRBV11-2; 9 nucleotides agree with TRBD2. V lost 6 bases to trimming and J lost 8 bases; unmatched junction nucleotides: 14. This CDR3 contains 16 residues. Germline CDR1 is SGHAT and CDR2 is FQNNGV. CDR3 sequence: CASRIGDSGSLYEQFF. CDR3 DNA: TGTGCCAGCAGAATAGGGGATAGCGGGAGTCTGTATGAGCAGTTCTTC.